The 20 T cell receptor beta chains given below trace back to one sample, sequenced in a study of blood T cell repertoires in COVID-19. TCRdb keeps only in-frame clones here, not all; method: immunoSEQ multiplex PCR. The data hold roughly 92,000 clones, with about nine tenths observed a single time. The sample consisted of peripheral blood. These receptors all come from a man between 45 and 60 years old with acute or convalescent COVID-19.

The rearrangement uses TRBV27 and TRBJ2-7; 8 nucleotides match TRBD2. Looked up from germline, CDR1 is MNHEY and CDR2 is SMNVEV (reference sequence). Trimming at V came to 2 bases and at J to 7 bases, leaving 10 bases not matched to a gene. CDR3 length equals 15 residues. The CDR3 loop reads CASSLGAGGPGEQYF. CDR3 nucleotide sequence: TGTGCCAGCAGTTTAGGGGCGGGAGGTCCGGGGGAGCAGTACTTC.

This chain connects TRBV24-1 to TRBJ2-3; 8 nucleotides align to TRBD2. Unmatched junction bases numbered 3, after V lost 0 bases and J lost 2 bases. The CDR3 has 16 residues. Germline CDR1 is KGHDR and CDR2 is SFDVKD. In nucleotides, the CDR3 is TGTGCCACCAGTGATTTGGTAGCGGGAAACACAGATACGCAGTATTTT. Amino acids: CATSDLVAGNTDTQYF.

This CDR3 is CASSRTGVLLVNREETQYF. CDR3 nucleotide sequence: TGTGCCAGCAGCAGGACAGGGGTTTTACTAGTCAATAGGGAAGAGACCCAGTACTTC. This chain uses TRBV7-8 with TRBJ2-5, with 9 bases lining up with TRBD1. The CDR3 has 19 amino acids. CDR1 is SGHVS, CDR2 FQNEAQ, per germline. V shed 5 bases and J 3 bases; nucleotides not matched to a gene: 19.

J is TRBJ2-7 and V is TRBV19; 10 nucleotides line up with TRBD1. J was trimmed by 3 bases and V by 1 base; bases with no gene match: 6. The CDR3 covers 16 residues. The germline V gene has CDR1 LNHDA and CDR2 SQIVND (reference sequence). The CDR3 sequence: CASSIVLGQGFYEQYF. Written as DNA, the CDR3 is TGTGCCAGTAGTATAGTATTGGGACAGGGGTTCTACGAGCAGTACTTC.

This rearrangement joins TRBV29-1 to TRBJ2-5; TRBD1 is a possible D gene (5 bases). Looked up from germline, CDR1 is SQVTM and CDR2 is ANQGSEA. With 8 bases removed from V and 2 bases from J, the gap between germline ends came to 12 bases. The CDR3 sequence is 12 residues long. In DNA form, the CDR3 reads TGCAGCACTGGACATTTACAAGAGACCCAGTACTTC. Residues: CSTGHLQETQYF.

This chain connects TRBV6-5 to TRBJ2-7; 8 bases are shared with TRBD1. Per the germline V gene, CDR1 is MNHEY and CDR2 is SVGAGI. V gave up 5 bases and J gave up 0 bases; unmatched junction bases: 6. This CDR3 has 15 amino acids. The CDR3 DNA sequence: TGTGCCAGCAGTAGGACAGGGCAAAGCTCCTACGAGCAGTACTTC. Protein sequence: CASSRTGQSSYEQYF.

The chain has TRBV19 and TRBJ2-7, with 10 bases fitting TRBD1. The CDR3 is 13 amino acids. Trimming removed 6 bases from V and 5 bases from J; junction bases left unmatched: 4. The germline gives CDR1 LNHDA, CDR2 SQIVND (reference sequence). The CDR3 DNA is TGTGCCAGTAGCAGGGACAGGGGTGACGAGCAGTACTTC. Its translation: CASSRDRGDEQYF.

V is TRBV5-1 and J is TRBJ1-2; TRBD1 matches 7 bases. Trimming cost V 1 base and J 4 bases; bases outside gene matches: 4. The germline gives CDR1 SGHRS, CDR2 YFSETQ. The CDR3 is 14 amino acids. CDR3 DNA sequence: TGCGCCAGCAGCTTGACAGGGGAGATCTATGGCTACACCTTC. It yields the protein CASSLTGEIYGYTF. The variable domain in full, completed from reference TRBV5-1 and TRBJ1-2, reads KAGVTQTPRYLIKTRGQQVTLSCSPISGHRSVSWYQQTPGQGLQFLFEYFSETQRNKGNFPGRFSGRQFSNSRSEMNVSTLELGDSALYLCASSLTGEIYGYTFGSGTRLTVV.

The CDR3 DNA sequence: TGTGCCAGCAGTTTGGGACTAGCGGGAGGGCCCGCAGATACGCAGTATTTT. The encoded protein is CASSLGLAGGPADTQYF. The rearrangement joins TRBV7-2 to TRBJ2-3; 16 bases match TRBD2. The CDR3 consists of 17 residues. J lost 4 bases, V lost 6 bases, and 7 bases had no gene match. CDR1 and CDR2 from the germline V gene are SGHTA and FQGNSA.

J is TRBJ2-2 and V is TRBV9; 10 bases agree with TRBD2. J gave up 6 bases and V 3 bases, and 5 bases lay outside the gene matches. Germline CDR1 is SGDLS and CDR2 is YYNGEE. This CDR3 spans 15 amino acids. CDR3 sequence (DNA): TGTGCCAGCAGCGACCCTAGCGGGAGACCCGGGGAGCTGTTTTTT. Translating it yields CASSDPSGRPGELFF.

The rearrangement joins TRBV20-1 to TRBJ1-1; tentatively, D is TRBD1 (5 bases). V lost 3 bases to trimming and J lost 1 base, with 9 bases between them. Germline CDR1 DFQATT, CDR2 SNEGSKA (reference sequence). This CDR3 has 13 residues. CDR3 in amino acids: CSASKGSNTEAFF. The CDR3 nucleotides read TGCAGTGCTAGTAAGGGGTCGAACACTGAAGCTTTCTTT.

This clone showed up just once. CDR3 sequence: CASGLVGTGVGELFF. Here the CDR3 DNA reads TGTGCTAGTGGTTTGGTAGGGACAGGGGTCGGGGAGCTGTTTTTT. V usage is TRBV12-5 and J usage is TRBJ2-2; 10 positions match TRBD1. The germline V gene encodes CDR1 LGHNT and CDR2 FRNRAP. The length of the CDR3 is 15 residues. Unmatched junction bases numbered 2, after V lost 0 bases and J lost 7 bases.

V usage is TRBV10-3 and J usage is TRBJ1-5, with 12 bases aligning to TRBD1. CDR1 and CDR2 from the germline V gene are ENHRY and SYGVKD. This CDR3 has 17 residues. J lost 11 bases, V lost 3 bases, and 14 bases had no gene match. The CDR3 loop is CAISEATPGQGATSQHF. CDR3 coding DNA: TGTGCCATCAGTGAAGCGACCCCGGGACAGGGGGCTACGTCCCAGCATTTT.

The V gene is TRBV6-5, the J gene TRBJ2-7; a weak D match, TRBD1 (5 bases). Germline CDR1 MNHEY, CDR2 SVGAGI. This CDR3 has 13 amino acids. Trimming removed 7 bases from V and 2 bases from J, with 12 bases in between. The CDR3 coding sequence is TGTGCCAGCACTAGGACACAACCCTACGAGCAGTACTTC. Protein sequence: CASTRTQPYEQYF.

The rearrangement joins TRBV15 to TRBJ2-7; D call uncertain. Looked up from germline, CDR1 is LNHNV and CDR2 is YYDKDF (reference sequence). CDR3 length: 14 residues. Trimming left V 0 bases short and J 4 bases short, with 10 bases between. The CDR3 is CATSRDGYSYEQYF. The CDR3 DNA reads TGTGCCACCAGCAGAGATGGATACAGTTACGAGCAGTACTTC. Full variable domain (rest looked up from reference TRBV15 and TRBJ2-7): DAMVIQNPRYQVTQFGKPVTLSCSQTLNHNVMYWYQQKSSQAPKLLFHYYDKDFNNEADTPDNFQSRRPNTSFCFLDIRSPGLGDTAMYLCATSRDGYSYEQYFGPGTRLTVT.

The J gene is TRBJ2-1, the V gene TRBV6-4, with 12 bases that match TRBD2. Trimming took 0 bases from V and 3 from J; bases not matched to a gene: 0. The CDR3 runs to 16 residues. Germline V CDR1 and CDR2: MRHNA, SNTAGT. The CDR3 here is CASSDSTSGSYNEQFF. The CDR3 coding sequence is TGTGCCAGCAGTGACTCGACTAGCGGGAGCTACAATGAGCAGTTCTTC.

This chain connects TRBV5-1 to TRBJ2-3; 13 bases fit TRBD2. V trimming: 2 bases; J trimming: 0 bases; junction bases outside the gene matches: 9. The CDR3 consists of 19 residues. Germline-derived CDR1 and CDR2 are SGHRS and YFSETQ. In DNA form, the CDR3 reads TGCGCCAGCAGCTTTACTCCAGGGACTAGCGGGACTAGCACAGATACGCAGTATTTT. This gives the protein CASSFTPGTSGTSTDTQYF.

This chain joins TRBV29-1 and TRBJ1-1, with 9 bases matching TRBD1. The CDR3 length is 15 residues. The germline V gene has CDR1 SQVTM and CDR2 ANQGSEA. In DNA form, the CDR3 reads TGCAGTATGACAGGGGGGACCTTGGTGAACACTGAAGCTTTCTTT. Its protein is CSMTGGTLVNTEAFF.

The V gene is TRBV7-9, the J gene TRBJ1-2, with TRBD1 matching over 8 bases. Germline V gene data show CDR1 as SEHNR and CDR2 as FQNEAQ (reference sequence). The CDR3 totals 15 residues. The V and J ends lost 5 bases and 4 bases, in that order; junction bases with no gene match: 9. CDR3 DNA sequence: TGTGCCAGCAGCCACCCGGGACAGGAGCGCTATGGCTACACCTTC. This codes for CASSHPGQERYGYTF.

The rearrangement uses TRBV2 and TRBJ1-1; no clear D gene. The V gene's germline CDR1 is SNHLY and CDR2 FYNNEI. CDR3 length: 13 amino acids. The V gene lost 2 bases and the J gene lost 7 bases, with 11 bases spanning the gap. The CDR3, as DNA: TGTGCCAGCAGTGAAATCACCCCCAGTGAAGCTTTCTTT. Translation: CASSEITPSEAFF.